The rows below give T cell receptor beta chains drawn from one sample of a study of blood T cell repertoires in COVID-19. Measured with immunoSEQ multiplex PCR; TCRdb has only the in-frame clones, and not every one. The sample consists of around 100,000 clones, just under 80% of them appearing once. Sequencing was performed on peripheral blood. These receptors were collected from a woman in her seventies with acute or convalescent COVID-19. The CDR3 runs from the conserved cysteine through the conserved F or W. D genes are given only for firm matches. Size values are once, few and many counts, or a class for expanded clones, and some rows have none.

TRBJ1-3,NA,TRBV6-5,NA,TGTGCCAGCCGCGTGGGGGGGGGAAACACCATATATTTT,CASRVGGGNTIYF
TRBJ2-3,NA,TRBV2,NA,TGTGCCAGTCCCCTCTATGACAGCCCCACAGATACGCAGTATTTT,CASPLYDSPTDTQYF
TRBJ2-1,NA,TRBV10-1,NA,TGCGCCAGCAGTGGAGGGGGGGGCAATGAGCAGTTCTTC,CASSGGGGNEQFF
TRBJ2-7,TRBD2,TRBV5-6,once,TGTGCCAGCAGCTATTATAGCGGGGGGGCCCGCGAGCAGTACTTC,CASSYYSGGAREQYF
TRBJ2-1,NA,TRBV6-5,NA,TGTGCCAGCAGCGCCTTAGAGCGGTTCTACAATGAGCAGTTCTTC,CASSALERFYNEQFF
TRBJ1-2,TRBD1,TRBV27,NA,TGTGCCAGCAGCACCACAGGGGTCGGCTACACCTTC,CASSTTGVGYTF
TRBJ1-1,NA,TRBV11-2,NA,TGTGCCAGCAGCTTAGGAGGAAACACTGAAGCTTTCTTT,CASSLGGNTEAFF
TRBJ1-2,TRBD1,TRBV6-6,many,TGTGCCAGCAGTTACTCGAATTCAGGGGGCGACTATGGCTACACCTTC,CASSYSNSGGDYGYTF
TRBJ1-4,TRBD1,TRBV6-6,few,TGTGCCAGCAGTTATCAGGGGGCGCGTGGGGAAAAACTGTTTTTT,CASSYQGARGEKLFF
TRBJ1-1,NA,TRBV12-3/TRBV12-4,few,TGTGCCAGCAGTTACACAACGAACACTGAAGCTTTCTTT,CASSYTTNTEAFF
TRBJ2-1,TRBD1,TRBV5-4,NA,TGTGCCAGCAGGCAGAACCGGGACAGGGTAGGCAATGAGCAGTTCTTC,CASRQNRDRVGNEQFF
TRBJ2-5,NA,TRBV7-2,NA,TGTGCCAGCAGCCCCGGACAGATCCAAGAGACCCAGTACTTC,CASSPGQIQETQYF
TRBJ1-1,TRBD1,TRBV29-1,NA,TGCAGCGTTGATACAGGGGGGACCACTGAAGCTTTCTTT,CSVDTGGTTEAFF
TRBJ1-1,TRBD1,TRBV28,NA,TGTGCCAGCAGTAAACAGGGGAGAACTGAAGCTTTCTTT,CASSKQGRTEAFF
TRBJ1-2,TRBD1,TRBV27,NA,TGTGCCAGCAGTCTCACAGGGGGTGGCTACACCTTC,CASSLTGGGYTF
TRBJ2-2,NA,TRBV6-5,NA,TGTGCCAGCAGAAGACAGGAGAACACCGGGGAGCTGTTTTTT,CASRRQENTGELFF
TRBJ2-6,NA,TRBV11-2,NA,TGTGCCAGCAGCACGAACCGGGACACCGAACACTCTGGGGCCAACGTCCTGACTTTC,CASSTNRDTEHSGANVLTF
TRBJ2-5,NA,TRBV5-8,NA,TGTGCCAGCAGCTTTCACGGGACTTACCAAGAGACCCAGTACTTC,CASSFHGTYQETQYF
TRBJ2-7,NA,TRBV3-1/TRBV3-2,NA,TGTGCCAGCAGCCAAGGTGGCAGGGCCTCCTACGAGCAGTACTTC,CASSQGGRASYEQYF
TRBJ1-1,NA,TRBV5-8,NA,TGTGCCAGCATGACCCAGGTTCTCGAAGCTTTCTTT,CASMTQVLEAFF
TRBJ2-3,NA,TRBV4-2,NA,TGTGCCAGCAGCCAGGCCCTCCTGGCGGGAAGCACAGATACGCAGTATTTT,CASSQALLAGSTDTQYF
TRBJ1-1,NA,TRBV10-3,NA,TGTGCCATCATCGATTCTAGGCAGAACACTGAAGCTTTCTTT,CAIIDSRQNTEAFF
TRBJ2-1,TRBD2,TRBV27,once,TGTGCCAGCAGCTCCGGGACTAGCGGGGGCCTCGACAATGAGCAGTTCTTC,CASSSGTSGGLDNEQFF
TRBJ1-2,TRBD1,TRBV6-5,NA,TGTGCCAGCAGTTTACAGGGGGGAAATGGCTACACCTTC,CASSLQGGNGYTF
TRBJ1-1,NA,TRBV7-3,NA,TGTGCCAGCAGCCCTGGGGGCATGAACACTGAAGCTTTCTTT,CASSPGGMNTEAFF
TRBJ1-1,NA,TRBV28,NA,TGTGCCAGCAGTTTTGGTTTAGGGGGATACACTGAAGCTTTCTTT,CASSFGLGGYTEAFF
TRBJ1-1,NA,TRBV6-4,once,TGTGCCAGCAGAGACCAACCGGGACAAAACACTGAAGCTTTCTTT,CASRDQPGQNTEAFF
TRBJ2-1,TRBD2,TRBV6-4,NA,TGTGCCAGCAGTGAGCGAAGCGGGGGAAACAATGAGCAGTTCTTC,CASSERSGGNNEQFF
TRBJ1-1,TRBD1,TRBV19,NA,TGTGCCAGCCGACAGGGTTTTGTGAGCACTGAAGCTTTCTTT,CASRQGFVSTEAFF
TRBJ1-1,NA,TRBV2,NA,TGTGCCAGCACCTCACAGGAGAACACTGAAGCTTTCTTT,CASTSQENTEAFF
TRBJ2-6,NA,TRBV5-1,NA,TGCGCCCGCAGCGGGCAAGGGGGAGGGGGGGCCAACGTCCTGACTTTC,CARSGQGGGGANVLTF
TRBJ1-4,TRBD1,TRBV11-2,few,TGTGCCAGCAGCTCGTCGTGGGGGACAGGGGGCCAAAAACTGTTTTTT,CASSSSWGTGGQKLFF
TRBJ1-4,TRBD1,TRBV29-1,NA,TGCAGCGTGGGGACAGGGGTCCCGGGTGAAAAACTGTTTTTT,CSVGTGVPGEKLFF
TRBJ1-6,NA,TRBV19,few,TGTGCCACCGCCCCAGTCCATAATTCACCCCTCCACTTT,CATAPVHNSPLHF
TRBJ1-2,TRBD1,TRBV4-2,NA,TGTGCCAGCAGCCAAGATGGACAGGCTGGGTATGGCTACACCTTC,CASSQDGQAGYGYTF
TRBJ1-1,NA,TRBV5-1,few,TGCGCCAGCAGCACTACCCGACCGGGAAGTAGAGTGAACACTGAAGCTTTCTTT,CASSTTRPGSRVNTEAFF
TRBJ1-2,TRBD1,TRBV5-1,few,TGCGCCAGCAGCCCGGGACAGCTCGGCTACACCTTC,CASSPGQLGYTF
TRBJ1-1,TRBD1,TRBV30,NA,TGTGCCTGGACCCCGGGACAGAAGAACACTGAAGCTTTCTTT,CAWTPGQKNTEAFF
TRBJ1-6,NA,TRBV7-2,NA,TGTGCCAGCAGCTTAGAACAGACCTCCTATAATTCACCCCTCCACTTT,CASSLEQTSYNSPLHF
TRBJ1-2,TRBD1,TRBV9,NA,TGTGCCAGCAGCGCGGGGACAGATCTTAACTATGGCTACACCTTC,CASSAGTDLNYGYTF